These 25 T cell receptor beta chains were sequenced from one sample in a study of tumor and adjacent non-tumor tissue in lung cancer. Three rounds of nested PCR, following a modified ARM-PCR protocol, produced the TCRbeta library. TCRdb reanalysed the multiplex PCR reads using MiXCR and keeps one entry per CDR3 protein. The repertoire holds about 110,000 distinct CDR3 sequences, with roughly two thirds as singletons. This sample's RNA came from whole unsorted tissue. Distant lung tissue was collected more than 3 cm away from the tumor edge. The sequenced sample was distant non-tumor lung tissue. Source of these receptors: a man aged 60-69 years with non-small cell lung cancer.

V usage is TRBV12-3 or TRBV12-4 and J usage is TRBJ1-6; D is unclear. The CDR3 runs 12 residues. The V end lost 9 bases, the J end lost 5 bases, and 8 bases lay between the germline ends. CDR3 protein: CARSQNNSPLHF. CDR3 sequence (DNA): TGTGCCAGGAGCCAGAATAATTCACCCCTCCACTTT.

Notes on this clonotype: A much larger clone lies a single base off, so this may be a read error. V is TRBV5-1 and J is TRBJ2-7; TRBD1 aligns across 7 bases. The CDR3 is 14 amino acids. The V gene's germline CDR1 is SGHRS and CDR2 YFSETQ. Here the CDR3 reads CVSSLRTGPYEQYF. CDR3 bases: TGCGTCAGCAGCTTGCGGACAGGACCCTACGAGCAGTACTTC.

The chain couples TRBV19 to TRBJ1-1, with 9 nucleotides matching TRBD1. This CDR3 has 15 residues. V shed 5 bases, J shed 0 bases, and the junction held 4 bases outside the gene matches. Germline CDR1 is LNHDA and CDR2 is SQIVND (reference sequence). The CDR3, as DNA: TGTGCCAGTAGTGGGCGGGACAGGGTGAACACTGAAGCTTTCTTT. It yields the protein CASSGRDRVNTEAFF.

This clonotype was counted between two and nine times. One end of the junction varies from germline; a read error may be responsible. The chain recombines TRBV5-5 with TRBJ2-7, with no clear D. The CDR3 extends over 14 amino acids. Germline CDR1 SGHKS, CDR2 YYEKEE (reference sequence). The CDR3 DNA follows: TGTGCCAGCAGCGCCACGAGCAGCTCCTACGAGCAGCTCTTC. Amino acid sequence: CASSATSSSYEQLF.

Note on this clonotype: It may be a read error: a sequence one base away is much more abundant. J is TRBJ1-3 and V is TRBV20-1, with D possibly TRBD1 on 5 matching bases. Germline V lookup: CDR1 DFQATT, CDR2 SNEGSKA (reference sequence). The CDR3 covers 15 residues. CDR3 bases: TGCAGTGTTAGACGGGGGGGTTTTTCTGGAAACACCATATATTTT. Translation: CSVRRGGFSGNTIYF.

Regarding this clonotype: An end of the junction differs from the germline gene, which may be a read error. The chain couples TRBV11-3 to TRBJ2-7; 7 nucleotides line up with TRBD2. From germline, CDR1 is SGHNT and CDR2 YENEEA. The CDR3 runs to 15 residues. The CDR3 DNA sequence: TGTGCCAGTAGGAGGGCTAGCGGTCGCTCCTACGAGCAGTATTTC. Protein: CASRRASGRSYEQYF.

Turning to this clonotype: A much larger clonotype is one base distant, so this may be a read error. This chain links TRBV5-4 with TRBJ2-3; D gene ambiguous. Germline V gene data show CDR1 as SGHNT and CDR2 as YYREEE (reference sequence). The CDR3 length is 13 residues. Trimming removed 6 bases at V and 0 bases at J, with 8 bases between. CDR3 coding DNA: TGTGCCAGCAACCCGCTGAGCACAGATACGCAGTATTTT. Its translation is CASNPLSTDTQYF. Full variable domain (missing parts from reference TRBV5-4 and TRBJ2-3): ETGVTQSPTHLIKTRGQQVTLRCSSQSGHNTVSWYQQALGQGPQFIFQYYREEENGRGNFPPRFSGLQFPNYSSELNVNALELDDSALYLCASNPLSTDTQYFGPGTRLTVL.

This clonotype was seen at least ten times. V usage is TRBV12-3 or TRBV12-4 and J usage is TRBJ2-4; D gene uncertain. Trimming stripped 5 bases from V and 8 bases from J, with 7 bases between. The CDR3 is 11 residues long. The DNA of the CDR3 is TGTGCCAGCAGTGATCAATACATTCAGTACTTC. As protein: CASSDQYIQYF.

This clonotype was seen only once. A junction boundary mismatches the germline segment, possibly from a read error. V gene TRBV11-3 combines with J gene TRBJ1-1; no clear D. There are 14 residues in the CDR3. CDR1 and CDR2 from the germline V gene are SGHNT and YENEEA. CDR3 bases: TGTGCGAGCAGCTTCGGCCTGGGCAAGACTGAAGCTTTCTTT. It yields the protein CASSFGLGKTEAFF. The complete variable domain, with remaining parts taken from reference TRBV11-3 and TRBJ1-1, reads EAGVVQSPRYKIIEKKQPVAFWCNPISGHNTLYWYLQNLGQGPELLIRYENEEAVDDSQLPKDRFSAERLKGVDSTLKIQPAELGDSAVYLCASSFGLGKTEAFFGQGTRLTVV.

Comment on this clonotype: This is likely a read error, given that the CDR3 carries no conserved phenylalanine or tryptophan at its end. V usage is TRBV29-1 and J usage is TRBJ2-5; D uncertain. CDR3 length: 14 amino acids. CDR1 is SQVTM, CDR2 ANQGSEA, per germline. The CDR3, as DNA: TGCAGCGTTGAAGGAGAACAGAACCAAGAGAACCAGTACTCC. Its translation is CSVEGEQNQENQYS.

Concerning this clonotype: One end of the junction is discordant with germline, which a read error may explain. The gene calls are TRBV28 and TRBJ2-7; the D call may be TRBD1 or TRBD2 (5 bases each). CDR1 and CDR2 from the germline V gene are MDHEN and SYDVKM. This CDR3 contains 13 residues. Here the CDR3 reads CAISLGPIYEQYF. The CDR3 DNA reads TGTGCCATCAGTTTGGGACCCATCTACGAGCAGTACTTC. The variable domain in full, with the rest retrieved from reference TRBV28 and TRBJ2-7, is DVKVTQSSRYLVKRTGEKVFLECVQDMDHENMFWYRQDPGLGLRLIYFSYDVKMKEKGDIPEGYSVSREKKERFSLILESASTNQTSMYLCAISLGPIYEQYFGPGTRLTVT.

A word on this clonotype: One base away lies a much larger clone, so this may be a sequencing read error. The chain joins TRBV7-9 to TRBJ2-3, with D possibly matching TRBD1 (5 bases). Germline V gene lookup returns CDR1 SEHNR and CDR2 FQNEAQ (reference sequence). The CDR3 is made up of 14 amino acids. The CDR3 region has the DNA TGTGCCAGCAGCTTAGACAGTCCCACAGGTACGCAGTATTTT. Translated, it gives CASSLDSPTGTQYF. Variable domain in full (rest from reference TRBV7-9 and TRBJ2-3): DTGVSQNPRHKITKRGQNVTFRCDPISEHNRLYWYRQTLGQGPEFLTYFQNEAQLEKSRLLSDRFSAERPKGSFSTLEIQRTEQGDSAMYLCASSLDSPTGTQYFGPGTRLTVL.

In its sample, this clonotype was seen once. Because it lacks the conserved phenylalanine or tryptophan at the end, this CDR3 is likely a read error. This chain links TRBV11-3 with TRBJ2-1, with D perhaps TRBD1 (6 bases). Germline CDR1 and CDR2: SGHNT and YENEEA. The CDR3 loop spans 16 amino acids. For the CDR3, the DNA is TGTGCCAGGAGCTCCTATTTCTCCAGGGGAACGAGTGAGCAGTTCTAC. This gives the protein CARSSYFSRGTSEQFY.

About this clonotype itself: Being one base from a much bigger clone, this may be a read error. The V and J genes are TRBV11-3 and TRBJ2-2; 8 bases fit TRBD1. CDR1 is SGHNT, CDR2 YENEEA, per germline. The CDR3 has 15 residues. CDR3 amino acids: CASNLGDRNTRELFF. DNA for the CDR3: TGTGCCAGCAACTTAGGGGACAGGAACACCAGGGAGCTGTTTTTT.

A note on this clonotype: Lacking the conserved final phenylalanine or tryptophan, this CDR3 likely reflects a read error. The rearrangement uses TRBV5-1 and TRBJ2-3, with 10 positions matching TRBD2. The germline gives CDR1 SGHRS, CDR2 YFSETQ. CDR3 length: 15 amino acids. With V trimmed by 4 bases and J by 2 bases, 4 bases remained unmatched. CDR3 in DNA: TGCGCCAGCAGCCCCAGCGGGAGGGTCACAGATACGCAGTATCTT. It translates to CASSPSGRVTDTQYL.

This clonotype was observed many times. The chain links TRBV4-2 to TRBJ2-1, with 11 bases fitting TRBD2. The junction had 15 bases not matched to a gene; V was cut back by 0 bases and J by 8 bases. Germline values: CDR1 LGHNA, CDR2 YNFKEQ. The CDR3 is made up of 19 amino acids. The CDR3 coding sequence is TGTGCCAGCAGCCAAGACCCCTTACTCATGACTAGCGGGGCGGATGAGCAGTTCTTC. Translation gives CASSQDPLLMTSGADEQFF.

As for this clonotype: At one boundary the junction diverges from the germline segment, which might be a read error. CDR3: CASSQDLPSPLHF. DNA of the CDR3: TGCGCCAGTAGCCAAGACCTTCCTTCACCCCTCCACTTT. This sequence joins TRBV4-1 and TRBJ1-6; D is uncertain. Germline CDR1 and CDR2: MGHRA and YSYEKL. This CDR3 has 13 residues.

This clonotype appeared once. The CDR3 does not end in the conserved phenylalanine or tryptophan, so this is likely a read error. The gene calls are TRBV12-3 or TRBV12-4 and TRBJ2-5; possibly TRBD1 for D (5 bases). The V and J ends lost 9 bases and 4 bases respectively, with 18 bases between them. The CDR3 loop spans 14 amino acids. The CDR3 DNA is TGTGCCAGGAGTCGGCAGGGTGGACGAGAGACCCAGTACTCC. Amino acid sequence: CARSRQGGRETQYS.

A remark on this clonotype: The junction differs from germline at one of its ends, possibly a read error. V usage is TRBV20-1 and J usage is TRBJ2-1, with 10 nucleotides matching TRBD2. Germline V CDR1 and CDR2: DFQATT, SNEGSKA (reference sequence). This CDR3 comprises 15 residues. In nucleotides, the CDR3 is TGCTGTGCTAGAGCTGCTAGCGGGAGAAGCAATGAGCAGTTCTTC. This encodes CCARAASGRSNEQFF.

In the case of this clonotype: The missing conserved phenylalanine or tryptophan at the end of this CDR3 makes a read error likely. The DNA is left out, because the CDR3 cannot be placed on it with certainty; the CDR3 is given as TCRdb lists it. V is TRBV6-2 or TRBV6-3 and J is TRBJ1-1; TRBD1 reflects the table's D call only, with no check against the DNA. Termini included, the CDR3 measures 12 amino acids. Germline loops: CDR1 MNHEY, CDR2 SVGEGT. The CDR3: CASSTTGGSALS.

This chain joins TRBV5-5 and TRBJ1-1; 9 nucleotides line up with TRBD1. From germline, CDR1 is SGHKS and CDR2 YYEKEE (reference sequence). This CDR3 is 17 amino acids long. Trimming cost V 7 bases and J 1 base; bases outside gene matches: 14. CDR3 protein: CASCMTPWTGANTEAFF. CDR3 coding DNA: TGTGCCAGCTGCATGACTCCCTGGACAGGGGCGAACACTGAAGCTTTCTTT.

The V and J genes are TRBV6-5 and TRBJ2-3, with D unclear. The CDR3 totals 15 residues. Trimming stripped 2 bases from V and 4 bases from J, with 13 bases between. Germline assignment: CDR1 MNHEY and CDR2 SVGAGI. The CDR3 nucleotides are TGTGCCAGCAGTTACGGAGAAGATCATTCAGATACGCAGTATTTT. This gives the protein CASSYGEDHSDTQYF.

In this sample, this clonotype turned up once. This likely comes from a read error, as the CDR3 has no conserved phenylalanine or tryptophan at its end. V gene TRBV10-3 combines with J gene TRBJ2-5; D possibly corresponds to TRBD1 (6 bases). Germline-derived CDR1 and CDR2 are ENHRY and SYGVKD. The CDR3 consists of 12 residues. The CDR3 here is CVIRDNQETQYS. The CDR3 DNA sequence: TGTGTCATCCGGGACAACCAAGAGACCCAGTACTCC.

This clonotype was found a few times. It may be a read error: a sequence one base away is much more abundant. The chain joins TRBV5-4 to TRBJ2-2; TRBD1 might be the D (6 bases). The CDR3 contains 16 residues. Trimming pared 4 bases from V and 0 bases from J, leaving 13 bases between. Germline lookup yields CDR1 SGHNT and CDR2 YYREEE (reference sequence). The CDR3 is CASSLGTPTNTGELFF. In DNA, the CDR3 is TGTGCCAGCAGCCTAGGGACACCCACGAACACCGGGGAGCTGTTTTTT.

This clonotype was counted only a few times. This may arise from a read error, as a much more abundant clone is one base away. The genes are TRBV10-3 and TRBJ2-1; 9 bases map to TRBD1. Germline V gene data show CDR1 as ENHRY and CDR2 as SYGVKD. The CDR3 is made up of 16 amino acids. The CDR3 DNA is TGTGCCATCAGTGAGACCCTTACAGGGGGCTTCAATGCGCAGTTCTTC. Protein: CAISETLTGGFNAQFF.